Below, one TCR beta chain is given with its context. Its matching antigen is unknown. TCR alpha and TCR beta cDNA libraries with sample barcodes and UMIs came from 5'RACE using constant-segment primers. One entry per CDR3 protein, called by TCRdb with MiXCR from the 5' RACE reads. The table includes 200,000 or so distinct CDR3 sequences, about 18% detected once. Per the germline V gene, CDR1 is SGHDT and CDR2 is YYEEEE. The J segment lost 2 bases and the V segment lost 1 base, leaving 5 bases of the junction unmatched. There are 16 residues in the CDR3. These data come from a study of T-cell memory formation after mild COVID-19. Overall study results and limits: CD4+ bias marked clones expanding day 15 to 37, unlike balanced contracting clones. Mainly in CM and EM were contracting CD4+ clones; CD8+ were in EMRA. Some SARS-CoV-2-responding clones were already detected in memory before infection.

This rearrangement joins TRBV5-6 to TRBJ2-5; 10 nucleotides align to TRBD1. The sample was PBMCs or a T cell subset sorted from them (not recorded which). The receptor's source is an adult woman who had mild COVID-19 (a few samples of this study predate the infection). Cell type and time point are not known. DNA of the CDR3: TGTGCCAGCAGCTTGTATCCGGGACAGGGGCAAGAGACCCAGTACTTC. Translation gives CASSLYPGQGQETQYF.